The T cell receptor (beta chain) under discussion was sequenced for a study of blood T cells in healthy people across ages. The CDR3 runs 15 residues. Trimming took 4 bases from V and 11 from J, leaving 26 bases between them. Germline assignment: CDR1 DFQATT and CDR2 SNEGSKA (reference sequence). The second PCR ran roughly 7 to 12 cycles with a sample-barcoded 5' primer and J-beta primers. One entry per CDR3 protein results from TCRdb running MiXCR on the 5' RACE reads. The sample includes 1.2 million to 1.5 million distinct CDR3 sequences, roughly 45% of them seen just once. The source material was blood. The rearrangement joins TRBV20-1 to TRBJ2-5; a possible D gene is TRBD1 (8 bases). This sequence was found in a woman aged 18-29 years in good health. In DNA, the CDR3 is TGCAGTGCTAACAGGGGGGGCCACTCCTACAATGAGCAGTACTTC. It translates to CSANRGGHSYNEQYF.